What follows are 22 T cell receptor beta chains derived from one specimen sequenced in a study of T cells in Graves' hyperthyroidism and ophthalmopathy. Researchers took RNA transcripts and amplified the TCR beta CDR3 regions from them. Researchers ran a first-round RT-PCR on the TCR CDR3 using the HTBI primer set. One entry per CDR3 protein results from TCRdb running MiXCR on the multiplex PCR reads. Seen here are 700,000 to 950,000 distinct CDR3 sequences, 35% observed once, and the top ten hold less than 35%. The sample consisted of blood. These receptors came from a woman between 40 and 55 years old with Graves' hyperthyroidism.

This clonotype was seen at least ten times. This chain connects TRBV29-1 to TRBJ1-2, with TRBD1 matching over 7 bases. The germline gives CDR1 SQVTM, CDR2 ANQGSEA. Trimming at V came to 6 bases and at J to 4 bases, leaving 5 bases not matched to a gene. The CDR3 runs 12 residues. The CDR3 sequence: CSVDWTGYGYTF. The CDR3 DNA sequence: TGCAGCGTAGACTGGACAGGCTATGGCTACACCTTC.

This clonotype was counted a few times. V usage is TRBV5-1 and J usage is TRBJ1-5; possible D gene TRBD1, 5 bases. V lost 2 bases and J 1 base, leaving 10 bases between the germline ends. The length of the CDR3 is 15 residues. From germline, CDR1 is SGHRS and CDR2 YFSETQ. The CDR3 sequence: CASSFGGESNQPQHF. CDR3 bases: TGCGCCAGCAGCTTTGGGGGGGAGAGCAATCAGCCCCAGCATTTT. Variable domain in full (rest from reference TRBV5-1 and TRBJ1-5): KAGVTQTPRYLIKTRGQQVTLSCSPISGHRSVSWYQQTPGQGLQFLFEYFSETQRNKGNFPGRFSGRQFSNSRSEMNVSTLELGDSALYLCASSFGGESNQPQHFGDGTRLSIL.

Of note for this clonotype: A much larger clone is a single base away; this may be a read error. The CDR3 bases are TGTGCCAGCAGCGCCGCCGGAGGGACTAGGCTCGGGCAGTACTTC. Amino acid sequence: CASSAAGGTRLGQYF. J is TRBJ2-7 and V is TRBV7-6; 8 nucleotides agree with TRBD2. The CDR3 is 15 residues long. Germline CDR1 reads SGHVS; CDR2 reads FNYEAQ. V was pared by 5 bases and J by 9 bases, with 15 bases of the junction left unmatched.

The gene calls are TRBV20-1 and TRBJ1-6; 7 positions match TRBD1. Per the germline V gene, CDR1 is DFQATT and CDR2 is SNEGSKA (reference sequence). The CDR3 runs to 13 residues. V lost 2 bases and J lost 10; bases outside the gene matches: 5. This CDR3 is CSARPTGRSPLHF. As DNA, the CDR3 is TGCAGTGCTAGACCGACAGGGCGGTCACCCCTCCACTTT.

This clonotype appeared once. The CDR3 nucleotides read TGTGCCAGCAGTGAAACAGGGGGCTTCGATGGCTACACCTTC. It translates to CASSETGGFDGYTF. The chain links TRBV2 to TRBJ1-2; 9 nucleotides agree with TRBD1. This CDR3 is built from 14 residues. J was trimmed by 6 bases and V by 2 bases; bases with no gene match: 4. The V gene's germline CDR1 is SNHLY and CDR2 FYNNEI.

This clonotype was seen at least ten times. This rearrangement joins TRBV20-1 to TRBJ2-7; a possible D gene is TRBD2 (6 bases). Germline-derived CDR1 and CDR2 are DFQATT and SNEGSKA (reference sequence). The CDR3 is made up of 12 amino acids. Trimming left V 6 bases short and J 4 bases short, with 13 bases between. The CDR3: CSAEGTWYEQYF. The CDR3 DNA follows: TGCAGTGCGGAAGGGACTTGGTACGAGCAGTACTTC.

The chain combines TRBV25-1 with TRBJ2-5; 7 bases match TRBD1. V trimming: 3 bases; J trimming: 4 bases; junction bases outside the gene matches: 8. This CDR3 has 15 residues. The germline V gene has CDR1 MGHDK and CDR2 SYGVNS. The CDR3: CASSDGTARGETQYF. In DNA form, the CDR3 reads TGTGCCAGCAGTGACGGGACAGCGAGGGGAGAGACCCAGTACTTC.

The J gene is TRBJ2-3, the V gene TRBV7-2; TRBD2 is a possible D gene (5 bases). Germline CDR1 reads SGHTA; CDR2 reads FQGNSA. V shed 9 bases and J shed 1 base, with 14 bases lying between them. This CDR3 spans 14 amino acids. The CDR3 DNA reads TGTGCCAGTCACGGCGGAGGTGGCACAGATACGCAGTATTTT. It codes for CASHGGGGTDTQYF.

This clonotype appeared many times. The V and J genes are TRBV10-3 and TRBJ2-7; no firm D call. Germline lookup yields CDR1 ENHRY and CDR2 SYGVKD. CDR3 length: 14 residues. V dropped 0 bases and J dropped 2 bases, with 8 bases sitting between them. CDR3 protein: CAISESLEPYEQYF. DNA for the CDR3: TGTGCCATCAGTGAGTCGCTGGAGCCCTACGAGCAGTACTTC.

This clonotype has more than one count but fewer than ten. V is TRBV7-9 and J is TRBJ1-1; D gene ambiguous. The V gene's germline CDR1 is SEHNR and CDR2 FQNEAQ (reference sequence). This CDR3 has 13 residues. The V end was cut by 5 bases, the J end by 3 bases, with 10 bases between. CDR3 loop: CASSTTAYTEAFF. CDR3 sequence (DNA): TGTGCCAGCAGCACTACAGCCTACACTGAAGCTTTCTTT.

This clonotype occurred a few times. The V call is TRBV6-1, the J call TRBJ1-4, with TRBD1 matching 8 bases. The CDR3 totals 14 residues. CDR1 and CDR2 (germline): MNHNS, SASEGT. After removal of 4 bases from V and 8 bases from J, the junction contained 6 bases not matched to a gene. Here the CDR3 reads CASSVTGGREKLFF. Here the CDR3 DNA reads TGTGCCAGCAGTGTCACAGGGGGACGGGAAAAACTGTTTTTT.

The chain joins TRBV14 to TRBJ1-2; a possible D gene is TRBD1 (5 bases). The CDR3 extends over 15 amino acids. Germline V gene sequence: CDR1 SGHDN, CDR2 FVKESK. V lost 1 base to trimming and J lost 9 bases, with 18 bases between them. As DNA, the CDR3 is TGTGCCAGCAGCCAAGGAAACCAGGGCGTGGACAGCTACACCTTC. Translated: CASSQGNQGVDSYTF. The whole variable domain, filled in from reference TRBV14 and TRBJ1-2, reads EAGVTQFPSHSVIEKGQTVTLRCDPISGHDNLYWYRRVMGKEIKFLLHFVKESKQDESGMPNNRFLAERTGGTYSTLKVQPAELEDSGVYFCASSQGNQGVDSYTFGSGTRLTVV.

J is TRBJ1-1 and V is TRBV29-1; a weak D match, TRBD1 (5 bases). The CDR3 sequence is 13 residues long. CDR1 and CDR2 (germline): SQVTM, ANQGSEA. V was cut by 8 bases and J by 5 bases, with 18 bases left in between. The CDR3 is CSLAAGPGTEAFF. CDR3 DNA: TGCAGCTTGGCCGCGGGGCCGGGGACTGAAGCTTTCTTT. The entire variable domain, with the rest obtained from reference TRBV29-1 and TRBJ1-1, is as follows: SAVISQKPSRDICQRGTSLTIQCQVDSQVTMMFWYRQQPGQSLTLIATANQGSEATYESGFVIDKFPISRPNLTFSTLTVSNMSPEDSSIYLCSLAAGPGTEAFFGQGTRLTVV.

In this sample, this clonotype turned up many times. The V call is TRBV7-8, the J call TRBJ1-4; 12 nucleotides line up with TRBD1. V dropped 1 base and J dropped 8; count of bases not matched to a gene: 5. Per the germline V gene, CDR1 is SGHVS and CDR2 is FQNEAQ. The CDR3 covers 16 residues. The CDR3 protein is CASSLEGTGGYEKLFF. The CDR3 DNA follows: TGTGCCAGCAGCTTAGAAGGGACAGGGGGCTACGAAAAACTGTTTTTT.

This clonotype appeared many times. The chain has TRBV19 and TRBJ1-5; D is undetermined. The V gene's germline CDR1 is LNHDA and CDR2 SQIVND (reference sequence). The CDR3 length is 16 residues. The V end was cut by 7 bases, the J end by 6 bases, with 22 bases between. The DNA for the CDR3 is TGTGCCAGTATCAGGATGGGCCTGATGATGGGTCAGCCCCAGCATTTT. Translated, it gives CASIRMGLMMGQPQHF.

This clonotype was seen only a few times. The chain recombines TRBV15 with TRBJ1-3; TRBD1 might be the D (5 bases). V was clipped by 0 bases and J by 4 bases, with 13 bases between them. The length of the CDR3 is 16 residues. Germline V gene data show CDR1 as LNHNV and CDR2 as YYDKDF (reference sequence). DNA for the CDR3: TGTGCCACCAGCAGAGAGGGGGTACGCTTGGGAAACACCATATATTTT. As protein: CATSREGVRLGNTIYF.

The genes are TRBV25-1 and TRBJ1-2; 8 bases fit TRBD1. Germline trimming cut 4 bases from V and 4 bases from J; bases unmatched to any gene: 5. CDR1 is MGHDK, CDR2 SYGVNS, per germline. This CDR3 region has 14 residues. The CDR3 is CASSVQGAVYGYTF. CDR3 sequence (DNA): TGTGCCAGCAGTGTTCAGGGGGCGGTCTATGGCTACACCTTC.

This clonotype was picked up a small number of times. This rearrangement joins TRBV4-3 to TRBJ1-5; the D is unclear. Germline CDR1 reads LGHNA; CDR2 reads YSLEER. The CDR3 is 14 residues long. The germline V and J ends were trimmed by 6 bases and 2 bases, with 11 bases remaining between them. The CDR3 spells CASSHRVGNQPQHF. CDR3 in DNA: TGCGCCAGCAGTCATCGTGTGGGCAATCAGCCCCAGCATTTT.

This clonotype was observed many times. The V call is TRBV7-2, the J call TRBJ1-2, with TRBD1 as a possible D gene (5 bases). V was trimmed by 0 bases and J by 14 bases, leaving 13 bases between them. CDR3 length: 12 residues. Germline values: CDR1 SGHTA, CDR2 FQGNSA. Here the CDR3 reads CASSLARAGLTF. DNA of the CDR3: TGTGCCAGCAGCTTAGCGCGGGCAGGGTTGACCTTC. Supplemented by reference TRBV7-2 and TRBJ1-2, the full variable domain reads GAGVSQSPSNKVTEKGKDVELRCDPISGHTALYWYRQSLGQGLEFLIYFQGNSAPDKSGLPSDRFSAERTGGSVSTLTIQRTQQEDSAVYLCASSLARAGLTFGSGTRLTVV.

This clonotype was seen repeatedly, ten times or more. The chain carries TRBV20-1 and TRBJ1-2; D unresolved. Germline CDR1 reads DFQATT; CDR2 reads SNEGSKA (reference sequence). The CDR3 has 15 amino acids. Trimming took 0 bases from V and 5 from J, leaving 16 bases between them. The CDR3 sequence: CSARDWEQRFYGYTF. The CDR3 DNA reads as TGCAGTGCTAGAGACTGGGAACAGCGGTTTTATGGCTACACCTTC.

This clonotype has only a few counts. CDR3 bases: TGTGCCAGCAGCGAACCCGACGGTCCTGGCGCTGAAGCTTTCTTT. This encodes CASSEPDGPGAEAFF. This chain connects TRBV6-1 to TRBJ1-1; unclear D gene. Germline V gene lookup returns CDR1 MNHNS and CDR2 SASEGT. This CDR3 contains 15 residues. V lost 6 bases, J lost 6 bases, and 20 bases lay in between.

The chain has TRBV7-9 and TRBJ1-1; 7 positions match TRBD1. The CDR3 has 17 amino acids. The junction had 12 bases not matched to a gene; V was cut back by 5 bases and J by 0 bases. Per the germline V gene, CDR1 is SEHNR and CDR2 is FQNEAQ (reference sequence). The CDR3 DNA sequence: TGTGCCAGCAGCCCTATAGCCGGGACAGTGATGAACACTGAAGCTTTCTTT. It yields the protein CASSPIAGTVMNTEAFF.